The T cell receptor beta chain described here comes from a study of CD8+ T cells in alopecia areata. cDNA reverse transcribed from extracted RNA served as the sequencing template. Libraries were prepared by immunoSEQ multiplex PCR; TCRdb keeps only in-frame clonotypes and omits some of them. The sample holds 150,000 to 200,000 clones, about three fifths seen once. CDR1 and CDR2 (germline): SGHTA, FQGNSA. CDR3 length: 15 amino acids. Indicated treatment: oral pan-JAK inhibitor, 5-10 mg twice daily. Comment on this clone: An end of the junction differs from the germline gene, which may be a read error.

The sequence derives from a human donor with alopecia areata. This specimen consisted of CD4+ T cells sorted from blood, obtained at week 4, from a patient treated with tofacitinib. The V and J genes are TRBV7-2 and TRBJ2-3; TRBD2 matches at 11 bases. This chain's CDR3 is CASRLAGGPSDTQYF. CDR3 bases: TGTGCCAGCAGGTTAGCGGGGGGGCCGTCAGATACGCAGTATTTT.